Below, 26 T cell receptor beta chains from the same sample are listed, as sequenced in a study of control samples from healthy donors and cancer patients. The protocol was immunoSEQ multiplex PCR, while the TCRdb copy is restricted to in-frame clones and leaves out a portion. The sample consists of some 74,000 clones, under 85% of them appearing once. The sample comprised blood. These receptors came from a man aged 55 to 70 in good health.

This chain joins TRBV6-1 and TRBJ2-7; no firm D call. CDR1 and CDR2 from the germline V gene are MNHNS and SASEGT. Trimming left V 1 base short and J 4 bases short, with 8 bases between. This CDR3 spans 13 amino acids. CDR3 sequence: CASSEVGIYEQYF. The CDR3 nucleotides read TGTGCCAGCAGTGAAGTGGGGATATACGAGCAGTACTTC.

V is TRBV7-2 and J is TRBJ1-2, with D uncertain. CDR1 and CDR2 (germline): SGHTA, FQGNSA. The CDR3 loop spans 13 amino acids. The V end lost 5 bases, the J end lost 4 bases, and 11 bases lay between the germline ends. CDR3 protein: CASSQADGYGYTF. CDR3 coding DNA: TGTGCCAGCAGCCAGGCGGATGGCTATGGCTACACCTTC.

CDR3 in DNA: TGTGCCAGCAGTCCCGCCCGACAGGTCAATCAGCCCCAGCATTTT. It encodes CASSPARQVNQPQHF. The chain combines TRBV6-2 or TRBV6-3 with TRBJ1-5, with D perhaps TRBD1 (6 bases). Trimming took 5 bases from V and 3 from J, leaving 14 bases between them. The CDR3 length is 15 residues. Germline V lookup: CDR1 MNHEY, CDR2 SVGEGT.

There are a few counts of this clone. J is TRBJ2-5 and V is TRBV14; D is possibly TRBD2 (5 bases). The CDR3 spans 15 residues. Trimming left V 6 bases short and J 2 bases short, with 16 bases between. CDR1 is SGHDN, CDR2 FVKESK, per germline. CDR3 coding DNA: TGTGCCAGCAGTCCAACTAGAGTGGGGCAAGAGACCCAGTACTTC. Translation: CASSPTRVGQETQYF.

The table lists this clone with a few counts. The chain recombines TRBV28 with TRBJ1-1, with TRBD1 matching over 8 bases. Germline V gene sequence: CDR1 MDHEN, CDR2 SYDVKM. V trimming: 3 bases; J trimming: 7 bases; junction bases outside the gene matches: 19. CDR3 length: 18 amino acids. The CDR3 region is CASSFFRGRKVARGEAFF. In DNA, the CDR3 is TGTGCCAGCAGTTTTTTCAGGGGGCGTAAGGTGGCCCGTGGTGAAGCTTTCTTT.

V is TRBV29-1 and J is TRBJ1-1; no reliable D call. The CDR3 is 13 residues long. The V end was cut by 7 bases, the J end by 1 base, with 13 bases between. CDR1 is SQVTM and CDR2 is ANQGSEA in the germline V gene. DNA for the CDR3: TGCAGCGCCCTGTGGCCAGGGAACACTGAAGCTTTCTTT. It translates to CSALWPGNTEAFF.

This rearrangement joins TRBV7-9 to TRBJ2-7; 12 nucleotides align to TRBD2. The CDR3 totals 16 residues. Germline V gene lookup returns CDR1 SEHNR and CDR2 FQNEAQ (reference sequence). V dropped 5 bases and J dropped 5; count of bases not matched to a gene: 10. CDR3 sequence: CASSLTPSGRVHEQYF. For the CDR3, the DNA is TGTGCCAGCAGCCTTACGCCTAGCGGGAGGGTCCACGAGCAGTACTTC.

This clone was detected a few times. The genes are TRBV2 and TRBJ1-4; 9 bases agree with TRBD1. V shed 2 bases and J 5 bases; nucleotides not matched to a gene: 3. In germline, CDR1 is SNHLY, CDR2 FYNNEI. The CDR3 has 15 residues. CDR3: CASSESGTGNEKLFF. In DNA form, the CDR3 reads TGTGCCAGCAGTGAATCTGGGACAGGGAATGAAAAACTGTTTTTT.

The CDR3, as DNA: TGTGCCTGGAGTGCCGGACAGGGAAGTACCGGGGAGCTGTTTTTT. Its translation is CAWSAGQGSTGELFF. V and J are TRBV30 and TRBJ2-2, with 8 nucleotides matching TRBD1. Germline assignment: CDR1 GTSNPN and CDR2 SVGIG (reference sequence). The length of the CDR3 is 15 residues. Losses at the gene ends were 1 base for V and 5 bases for J; bases not matched to a gene: 6.

This sequence joins TRBV24-1 and TRBJ2-3; TRBD2 matches 10 bases. CDR1 is KGHDR, CDR2 SFDVKD, per germline. The CDR3 runs to 16 residues. Trimming cost V 1 base and J 6 bases; bases outside gene matches: 6. This CDR3 reads CATSDFSSGSMDTQYF. The CDR3 bases are TGTGCCACCAGTGATTTCTCTAGCGGGAGTATGGATACGCAGTATTTT.

The V and J genes are TRBV11-2 and TRBJ2-1; D is uncertain. The CDR3 runs 17 residues. The V gene lost 5 bases and the J gene lost 7 bases, with 24 bases spanning the gap. Germline V gene sequence: CDR1 SGHAT, CDR2 FQNNGV. CDR3: CASSPPYMGSVRNEQFF. CDR3 sequence (DNA): TGTGCCAGCAGCCCCCCGTACATGGGTTCAGTGAGGAATGAGCAGTTCTTC. Together with reference TRBV11-2 and TRBJ2-1, the CDR3 gives the full variable domain: EAGVAQSPRYKIIEKRQSVAFWCNPISGHATLYWYQQILGQGPKLLIQFQNNGVVDDSQLPKDRFSAERLKGVDSTLKIQPAKLEDSAVYLCASSPPYMGSVRNEQFFGPGTRLTVL.

The chain recombines TRBV10-3 with TRBJ2-5; D call uncertain. Between the trimmed V and J ends, which lost 3 bases and 5 bases, there was a span of 4 bases. This CDR3 is 11 amino acids long. CDR1 and CDR2 (germline): ENHRY, SYGVKD. The DNA for the CDR3 is TGTGCCATCAGTGATCGGGAGACCCAGTACTTC. It yields the protein CAISDRETQYF.

The genes are TRBV28 and TRBJ2-7; 12 bases are shared with TRBD1. This CDR3 region has 15 residues. Germline loops: CDR1 MDHEN, CDR2 SYDVKM. The trim removed 3 bases at V and 6 bases at J, leaving 6 bases unmatched. CDR3 bases: TGTGCCAGCAGTTTTTCCGGGACAGGGGGCGTCGAGCAGTACTTC. Its protein product is CASSFSGTGGVEQYF.

This clone occurred once. This rearrangement joins TRBV14 to TRBJ1-6; D is possibly TRBD1 (6 bases). Trimming left V 4 bases short and J 10 bases short, with 17 bases between. Germline V gene lookup returns CDR1 SGHDN and CDR2 FVKESK. CDR3 length equals 15 residues. The DNA for the CDR3 is TGTGCCAGCAGCCCACAGGGATTCGGAGGCTCACCCCTCCACTTT. Its protein product is CASSPQGFGGSPLHF.

This clone was observed a few times. The chain is built from TRBV23-1 and TRBJ1-2, with D unresolved. TRBV23-1 is an ORF for which the function is uncertain. This CDR3 spans 12 amino acids. V lost 6 bases and J lost 1, with 6 bases in between. CDR3 sequence reads: CASRTHNYGYTF. As DNA, the CDR3 is TGCGCCAGCAGAACGCATAACTATGGCTACACCTTC.

The chain uses TRBV19 and TRBJ1-5; D is uncertain. The V gene lost 5 bases and the J gene lost 4 bases, with 18 bases spanning the gap. The V gene's germline CDR1 is LNHDA and CDR2 SQIVND (reference sequence). The CDR3 is made up of 16 amino acids. The CDR3 reads CASSFSLSAFNQPQHF. The DNA of the CDR3 is TGTGCCAGTAGTTTTTCATTATCGGCATTTAATCAGCCCCAGCATTTT. Combining the CDR3 with reference TRBV19 and TRBJ1-5 gives the whole variable domain DGGITQSPKYLFRKEGQNVTLSCEQNLNHDAMYWYRQDPGQGLRLIYYSQIVNDFQKGDIAEGYSVSREKKESFPLTVTSAQKNPTAFYLCASSFSLSAFNQPQHFGDGTRLSIL.

Turning to this clone: Other DNA sequences of this sample code for an identical CDR3. The chain is built from TRBV6-5 and TRBJ1-1; D remains ambiguous. In germline, CDR1 is MNHEY, CDR2 SVGAGI. The CDR3 consists of 13 residues. The germline V and J ends were trimmed by 6 bases and 1 base, with 9 bases remaining between them. CDR3 protein: CASRQMKNTEAFF. The CDR3 DNA reads TGTGCCAGCAGGCAGATGAAGAACACTGAAGCTTTCTTT.

The chain employs TRBV18 and TRBJ1-1, with 7 bases identical to TRBD1. The CDR3 spans 11 residues. Looked up from germline, CDR1 is KGHSH and CDR2 is LQKENI. Trimming cost V 6 bases and J 10 bases; bases outside gene matches: 5. In DNA form, the CDR3 reads TGTGCCAGCTCCAGGGGGGCGAGAGCTTTCTTT. It codes for CASSRGARAFF. The variable domain in full, with the rest retrieved from reference TRBV18 and TRBJ1-1, is NAGVMQNPRHLVRRRGQEARLRCSPMKGHSHVYWYRQLPEEGLKFMVYLQKENIIDESGMPKERFSAEFPKEGPSILRIQQVVRGDSAAYFCASSRGARAFFGQGTRLTVV.

This clone was observed once. V and J are TRBV20-1 and TRBJ1-5; 9 bases match TRBD1. V lost 3 bases, J lost 4 bases, and 4 bases stayed unmatched. The CDR3 has 14 residues. Germline V gene data show CDR1 as DFQATT and CDR2 as SNEGSKA (reference sequence). The CDR3 loop reads CSASRGQGNQPQHF. CDR3 DNA: TGCAGTGCTAGTAGGGGACAGGGTAATCAGCCCCAGCATTTT.

The rearrangement uses TRBV10-3 and TRBJ2-7, with 9 bases lining up with TRBD2. With V trimmed by 8 bases and J by 1 base, 3 bases remained unmatched. Germline lookup yields CDR1 ENHRY and CDR2 SYGVKD. CDR3 size: 13 residues. The CDR3 DNA follows: TGTGCCATCGGGCTAGCGGGATCCTACGAGCAGTACTTC. This codes for CAIGLAGSYEQYF.

The CDR3 bases are TGTGCCAGCAGCTTGCAGCGGGCGGACAATGAGCAGTTCTTC. This translates into CASSLQRADNEQFF. V is TRBV5-8 and J is TRBJ2-1, with a weak D call TRBD2 (6 bases). The germline V gene encodes CDR1 SGHTS and CDR2 YDEGEE. The CDR3 is 14 amino acids. Trimming took 1 base from V and 5 from J, leaving 10 bases between them.

The V gene is TRBV6-1, the J gene TRBJ2-5, with 8 bases matching TRBD1. This CDR3 has 16 amino acids. After removal of 2 bases from V and 5 bases from J, the junction contained 10 bases not matched to a gene. CDR1 is MNHNS, CDR2 SASEGT, per germline. CDR3 coding DNA: TGTGCCAGCAGTGAATCAGTTCAGGGGGCAGGTGAGACCCAGTACTTC. It encodes CASSESVQGAGETQYF.

This rearrangement joins TRBV21-1 to TRBJ2-7; the D call of TRBD1 is as the table states it, not checked on the DNA. TRBV21-1 is flagged as a pseudogene. CDR3 length equals 17 residues. CDR3: CAPTGDLGLLSSYEQYF. As DNA, the CDR3 is TGTGCCCCAACAGGGGACCTCGGACTCCTAAGCTCCTACGAGCAGTACTTC.

The V gene is TRBV19, the J gene TRBJ2-7; D is ambiguous. CDR1 is LNHDA and CDR2 is SQIVND in the germline V gene (reference sequence). The CDR3 consists of 15 residues. Trimming shortened V by 4 bases and J by 2 bases, and 15 bases separated the two germline ends. In nucleotides, the CDR3 is TGTGCCAGTAGTACGGATCCACTCACCGCCTACGAGCAGTACTTC. It is translated as CASSTDPLTAYEQYF.

J is TRBJ2-1 and V is TRBV30; 8 positions match TRBD2. This CDR3 region has 17 residues. Germline V gives CDR1 GTSNPN, CDR2 SVGIG (reference sequence). V lost 0 bases and J lost 4; bases outside the gene matches: 11. The chain's CDR3 is CAWSVRRTSGDYNEQFF. As DNA, the CDR3 is TGTGCCTGGAGTGTACGCCGAACTAGCGGAGATTACAATGAGCAGTTCTTC.

CDR3: CASSLTSGDTYEQYF. In DNA, the CDR3 is TGTGCCAGCAGCTTGACTAGCGGGGATACCTACGAGCAGTACTTC. J is TRBJ2-7 and V is TRBV5-5; 10 bases are shared with TRBD2. Germline CDR1 and CDR2: SGHKS and YYEKEE (reference sequence). V trimming: 1 base; J trimming: 2 bases; junction bases outside the gene matches: 3. The CDR3 totals 15 residues.